This section outlines one T cell receptor beta chain sequence together with its context. It lacks a known antigen. No much larger clone exists at a distance of one base, and base qualities are not known. Preparation of the library involved the immunoSEQ multiplex PCR assay. The immuneACCESS repertoire file appears here via TCRdb, limited to in-frame rearrangements. These files lack a portion of the clones; in checked studies, under half of the deficit traces to unresolved V genes, and the cause of the others is not known. Within this sample are 67,000 or so clones, with roughly 92% of them counted one time only. The top ten constitute approximately 0.39% of the sample. The V end loses 5 bases and the J end loses 6 bases, and a stretch of 22 bases separates them. Counted from cysteine to phenylalanine, this CDR3 has 16 amino acids. The retained sequence is limited to the CDR3, 48 bases, with the frame set at the first base. From the germline V gene (reference sequence), CDR1 is LNHDA and CDR2 is SQIVND.

This sample was taken from a study of technical replicates of blood from a handful of donors (dated by TCRdb to about 2017). The specimen sequenced was T cells isolated from PBMCs. The chain uses TRBV19 and TRBJ1-2; TRBD1 could be the D gene, as 6 bases match. The sequence was obtained from a human donor in good health. The DNA sequence is as follows: TGTGCCAGTAGTTTTGGGCTTGTGACAGGCTCCCATGGCTACACCTTC. It encodes CASSFGLVTGSHGYTF.